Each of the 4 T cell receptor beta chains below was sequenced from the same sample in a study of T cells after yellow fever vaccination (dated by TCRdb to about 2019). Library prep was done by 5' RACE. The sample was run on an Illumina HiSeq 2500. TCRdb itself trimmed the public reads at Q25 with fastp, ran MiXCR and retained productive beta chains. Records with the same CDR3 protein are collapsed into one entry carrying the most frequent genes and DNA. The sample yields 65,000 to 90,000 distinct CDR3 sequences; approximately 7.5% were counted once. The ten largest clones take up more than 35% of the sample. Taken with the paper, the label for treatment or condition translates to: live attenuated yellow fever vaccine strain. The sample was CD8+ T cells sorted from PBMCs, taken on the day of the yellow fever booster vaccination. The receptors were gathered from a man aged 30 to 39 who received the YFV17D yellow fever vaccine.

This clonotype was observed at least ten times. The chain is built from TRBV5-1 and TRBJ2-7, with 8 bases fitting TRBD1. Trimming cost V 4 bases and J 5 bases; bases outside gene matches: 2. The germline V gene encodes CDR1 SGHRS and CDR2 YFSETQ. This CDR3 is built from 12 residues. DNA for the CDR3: TGCGCCAGCAGCGGGACAGGCGACGAGCAGTACTTC. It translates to CASSGTGDEQYF.

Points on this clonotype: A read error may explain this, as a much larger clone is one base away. The CDR3 loop reads CASTPPRGTQHF. The CDR3, as DNA: TGTGCCAGCACTCCCCCACGGGGGACCCAGCATTTT. V and J are TRBV28 and TRBJ1-5; D perhaps matches TRBD1 (5 bases). Trimming stripped 7 bases from V and 11 bases from J, with 15 bases between. Germline CDR1 is MDHEN and CDR2 is SYDVKM. The CDR3 totals 12 residues.

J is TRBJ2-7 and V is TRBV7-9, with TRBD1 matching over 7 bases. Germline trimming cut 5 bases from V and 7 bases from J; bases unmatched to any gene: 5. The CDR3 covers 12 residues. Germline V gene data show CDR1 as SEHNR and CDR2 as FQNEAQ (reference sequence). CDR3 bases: TGTGCCAGCAGCCCAGGGGACAGAGAGCAGTACTTC. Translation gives CASSPGDREQYF.

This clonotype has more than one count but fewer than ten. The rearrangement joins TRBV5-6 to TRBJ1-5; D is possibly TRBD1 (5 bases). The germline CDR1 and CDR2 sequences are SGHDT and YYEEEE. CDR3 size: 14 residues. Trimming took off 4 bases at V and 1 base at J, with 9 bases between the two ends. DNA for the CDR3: TGTGCCAGCAGCGCCTGGGGGAGCAATCAGCCCCAGCATTTT. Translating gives CASSAWGSNQPQHF.